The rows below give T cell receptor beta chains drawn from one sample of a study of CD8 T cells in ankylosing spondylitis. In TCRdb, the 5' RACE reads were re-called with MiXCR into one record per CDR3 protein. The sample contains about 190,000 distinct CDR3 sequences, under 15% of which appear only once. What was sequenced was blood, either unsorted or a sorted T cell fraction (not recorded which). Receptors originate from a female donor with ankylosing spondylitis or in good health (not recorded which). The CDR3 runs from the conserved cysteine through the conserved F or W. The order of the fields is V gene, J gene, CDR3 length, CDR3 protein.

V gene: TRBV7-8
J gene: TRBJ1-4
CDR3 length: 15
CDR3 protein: CASSREGSRNEKLFF

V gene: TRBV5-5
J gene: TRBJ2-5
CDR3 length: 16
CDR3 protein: CASSSSAPLYQETQYF

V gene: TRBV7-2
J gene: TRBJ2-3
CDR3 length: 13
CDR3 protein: CASSFGASGTQYF

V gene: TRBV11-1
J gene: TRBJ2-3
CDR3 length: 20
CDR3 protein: CASSSAGTSGSGVGTDTQYF

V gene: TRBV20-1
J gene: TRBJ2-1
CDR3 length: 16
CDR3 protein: CSARDRGRANGNEQFF

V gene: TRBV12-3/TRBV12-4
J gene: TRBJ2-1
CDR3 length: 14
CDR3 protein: CASSHPPGANEQFF

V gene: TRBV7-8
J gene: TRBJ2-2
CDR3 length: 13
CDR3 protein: CASSLVAPGELFF

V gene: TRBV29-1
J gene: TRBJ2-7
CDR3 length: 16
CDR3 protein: CSVEGQGAPSPYEQYF

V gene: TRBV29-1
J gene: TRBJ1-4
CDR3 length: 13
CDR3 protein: CSAADRANEKLFF

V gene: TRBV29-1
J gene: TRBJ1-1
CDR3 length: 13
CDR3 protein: CSAGLGWDSEAFF

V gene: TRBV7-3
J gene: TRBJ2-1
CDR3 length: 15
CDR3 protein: CASSLDSISYNEQFF

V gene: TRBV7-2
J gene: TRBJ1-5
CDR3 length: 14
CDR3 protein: CASSNDGTNQPQHF

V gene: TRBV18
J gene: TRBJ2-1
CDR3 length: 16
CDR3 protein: CASSPPSGTLRSEQFF

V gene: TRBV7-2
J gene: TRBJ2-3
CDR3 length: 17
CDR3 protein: CASSLVVGGTSTDTQYF

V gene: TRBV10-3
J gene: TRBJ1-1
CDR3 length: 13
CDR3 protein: CAINRQGASEAFF

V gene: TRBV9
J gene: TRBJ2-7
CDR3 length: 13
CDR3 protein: CASSPALRGEQYF

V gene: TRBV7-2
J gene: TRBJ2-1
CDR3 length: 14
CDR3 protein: CASSPDRGYNEQFF

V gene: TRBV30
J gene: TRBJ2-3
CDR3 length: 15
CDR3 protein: CAWRNLAGLPDTQYF

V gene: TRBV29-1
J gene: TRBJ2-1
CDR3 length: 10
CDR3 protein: CSVAVNEQFF

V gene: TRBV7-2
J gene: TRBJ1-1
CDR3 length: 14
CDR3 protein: CASSSKGGSTEAFF

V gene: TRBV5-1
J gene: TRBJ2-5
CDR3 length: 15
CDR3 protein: CASSYQLGSQETQYF

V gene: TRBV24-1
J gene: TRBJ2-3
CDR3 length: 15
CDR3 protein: CATSERGIPTDTQYF

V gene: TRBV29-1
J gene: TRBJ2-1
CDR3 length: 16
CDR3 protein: CSVGGTSGSLGNEQFF

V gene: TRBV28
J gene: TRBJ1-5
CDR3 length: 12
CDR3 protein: CASRQGRQPQHF

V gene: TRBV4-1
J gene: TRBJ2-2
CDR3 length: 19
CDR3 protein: CASSQDPGGSRGWFGELFF

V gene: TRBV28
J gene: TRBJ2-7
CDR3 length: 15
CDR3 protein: CASSPTGSSSYEQYF

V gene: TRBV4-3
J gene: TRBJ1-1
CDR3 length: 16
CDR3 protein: CASSQRLAVPNTEAFF

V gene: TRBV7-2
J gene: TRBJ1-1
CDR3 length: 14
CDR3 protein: CASSSQVLNTEAFF

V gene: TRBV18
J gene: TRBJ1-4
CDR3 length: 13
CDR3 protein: CASFPGFGEKLFF

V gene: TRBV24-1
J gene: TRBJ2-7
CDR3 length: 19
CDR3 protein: CATSDLGGQGRALSYEQYF

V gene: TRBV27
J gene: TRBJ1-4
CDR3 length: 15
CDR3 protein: CASRGVGGTNEKLFF

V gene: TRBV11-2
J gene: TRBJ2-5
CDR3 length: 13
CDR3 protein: CASNGQGKETQYF

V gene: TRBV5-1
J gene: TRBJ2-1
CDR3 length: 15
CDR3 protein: CASSETRVSYNEQFF

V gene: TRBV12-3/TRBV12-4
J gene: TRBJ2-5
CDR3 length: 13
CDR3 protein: CASSPGLQVTQYF

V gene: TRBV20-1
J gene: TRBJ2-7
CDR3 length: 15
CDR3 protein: CSAKRIERETYEQYF

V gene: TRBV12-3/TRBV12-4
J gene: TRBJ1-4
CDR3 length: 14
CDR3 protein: CASALGERAKKLFF

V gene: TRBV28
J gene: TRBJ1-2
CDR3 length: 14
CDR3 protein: CASSSGQGTYGYTF

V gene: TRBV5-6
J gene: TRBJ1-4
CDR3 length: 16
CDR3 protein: CASSIRQGGGNEKLFF

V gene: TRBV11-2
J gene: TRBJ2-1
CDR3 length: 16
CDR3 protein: CASSLTLAGRGGEQFF

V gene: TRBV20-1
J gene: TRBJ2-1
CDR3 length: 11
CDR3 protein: CSARGGYEQFF

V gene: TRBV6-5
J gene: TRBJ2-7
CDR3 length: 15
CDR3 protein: CASSYSADRDYEQYF

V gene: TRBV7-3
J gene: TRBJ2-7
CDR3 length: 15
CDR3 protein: CASSPMGLAGNEQYF

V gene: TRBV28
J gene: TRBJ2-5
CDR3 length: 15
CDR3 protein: CASSSIGTGQETQYF

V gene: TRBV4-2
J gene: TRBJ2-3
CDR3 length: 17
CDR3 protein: CASSQHQAASGRDTQYF

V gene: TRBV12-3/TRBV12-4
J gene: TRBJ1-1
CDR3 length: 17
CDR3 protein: CASILWRDSSSRKEAFF

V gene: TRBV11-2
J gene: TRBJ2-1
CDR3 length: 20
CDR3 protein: CASSLLPSTRLAGDRNEQFF

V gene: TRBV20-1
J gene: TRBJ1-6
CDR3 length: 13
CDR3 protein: CSASQVTAGPLHF

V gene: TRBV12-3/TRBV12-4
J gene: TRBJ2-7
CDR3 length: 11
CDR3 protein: CASSSTYEQYF

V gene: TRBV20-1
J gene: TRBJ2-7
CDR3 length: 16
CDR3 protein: CCARGLAGLFSYEQYF

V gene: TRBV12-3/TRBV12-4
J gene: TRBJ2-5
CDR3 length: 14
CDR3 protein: CASSLMRIQETQYF